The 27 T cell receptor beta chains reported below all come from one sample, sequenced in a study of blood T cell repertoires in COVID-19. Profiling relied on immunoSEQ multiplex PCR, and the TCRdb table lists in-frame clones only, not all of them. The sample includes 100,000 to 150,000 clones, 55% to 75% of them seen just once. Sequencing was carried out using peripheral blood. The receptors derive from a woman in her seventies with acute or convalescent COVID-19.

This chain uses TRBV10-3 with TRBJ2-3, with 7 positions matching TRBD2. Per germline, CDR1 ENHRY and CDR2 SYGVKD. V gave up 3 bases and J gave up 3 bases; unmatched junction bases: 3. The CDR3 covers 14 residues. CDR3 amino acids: CAISDGGGTDTQYF. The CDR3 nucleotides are TGTGCCATCAGTGACGGCGGGGGTACAGATACGCAGTATTTT.

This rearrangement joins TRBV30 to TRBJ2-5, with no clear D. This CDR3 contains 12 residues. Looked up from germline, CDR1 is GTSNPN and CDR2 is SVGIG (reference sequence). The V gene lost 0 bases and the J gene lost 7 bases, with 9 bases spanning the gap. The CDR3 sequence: CAWSVTGGTQYF. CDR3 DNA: TGTGCCTGGAGTGTTACCGGTGGGACCCAGTACTTC.

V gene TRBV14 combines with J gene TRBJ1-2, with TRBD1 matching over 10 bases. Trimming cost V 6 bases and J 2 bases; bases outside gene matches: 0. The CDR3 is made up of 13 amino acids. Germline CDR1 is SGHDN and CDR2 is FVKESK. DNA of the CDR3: TGTGCCAGCAGGGGACAGGGGAACTATGGCTACACCTTC. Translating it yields CASRGQGNYGYTF.

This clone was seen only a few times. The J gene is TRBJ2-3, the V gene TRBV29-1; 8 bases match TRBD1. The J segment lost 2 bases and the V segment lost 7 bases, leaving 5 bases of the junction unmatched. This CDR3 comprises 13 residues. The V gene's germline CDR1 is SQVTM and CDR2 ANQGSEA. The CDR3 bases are TGCAGCGATTGGACAGGGACCACAGATACGCAGTATTTT. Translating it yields CSDWTGTTDTQYF.

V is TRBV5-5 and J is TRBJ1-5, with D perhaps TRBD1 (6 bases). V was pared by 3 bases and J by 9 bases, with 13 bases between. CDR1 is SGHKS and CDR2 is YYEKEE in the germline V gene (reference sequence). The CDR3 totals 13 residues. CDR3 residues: CASSSGQLWPQHF. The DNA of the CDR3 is TGTGCCAGCAGCTCCGGACAGTTATGGCCCCAGCATTTT.

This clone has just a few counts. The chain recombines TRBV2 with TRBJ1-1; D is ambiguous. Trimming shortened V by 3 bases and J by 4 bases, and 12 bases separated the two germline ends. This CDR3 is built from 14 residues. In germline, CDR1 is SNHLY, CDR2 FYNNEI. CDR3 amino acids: CASSEFSGGTEAFF. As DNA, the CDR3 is TGTGCCAGCAGTGAGTTCAGTGGAGGCACTGAAGCTTTCTTT.

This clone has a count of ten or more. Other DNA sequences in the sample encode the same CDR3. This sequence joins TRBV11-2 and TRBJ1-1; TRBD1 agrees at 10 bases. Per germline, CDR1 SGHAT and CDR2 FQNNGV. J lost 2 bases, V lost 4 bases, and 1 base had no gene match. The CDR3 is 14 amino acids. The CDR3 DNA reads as TGTGCCAGCAGCTGGACAGGGGGAAACACTGAAGCTTTCTTT. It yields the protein CASSWTGGNTEAFF.

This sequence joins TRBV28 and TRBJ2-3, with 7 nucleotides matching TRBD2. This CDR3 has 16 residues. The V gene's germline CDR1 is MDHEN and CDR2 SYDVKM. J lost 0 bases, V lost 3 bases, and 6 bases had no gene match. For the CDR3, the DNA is TGTGCCAGCAGTTTGTCATCGGGACTAAGCACAGATACGCAGTATTTT. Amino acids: CASSLSSGLSTDTQYF.

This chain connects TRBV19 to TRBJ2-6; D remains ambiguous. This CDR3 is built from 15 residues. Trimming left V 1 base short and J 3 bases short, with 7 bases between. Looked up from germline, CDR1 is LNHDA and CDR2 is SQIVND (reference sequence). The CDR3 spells CASSIAGFGANVLTF. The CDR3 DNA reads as TGTGCCAGTAGTATAGCCGGGTTTGGGGCCAACGTCCTGACTTTC.

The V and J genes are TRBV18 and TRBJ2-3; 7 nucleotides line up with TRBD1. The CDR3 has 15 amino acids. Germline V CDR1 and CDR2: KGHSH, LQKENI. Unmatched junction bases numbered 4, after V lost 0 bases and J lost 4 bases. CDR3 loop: CASSPPRTGPDTQYF. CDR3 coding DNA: TGTGCCAGCTCACCACCGAGGACAGGACCAGATACGCAGTATTTT.

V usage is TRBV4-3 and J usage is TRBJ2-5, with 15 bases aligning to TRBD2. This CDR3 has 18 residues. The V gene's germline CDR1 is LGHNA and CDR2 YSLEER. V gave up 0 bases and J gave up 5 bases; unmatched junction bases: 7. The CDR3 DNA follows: TGCGCCAGCAGCCAAGATTCTGCCGGGACTAGCGGGGGGGAGACCCAGTACTTC. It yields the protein CASSQDSAGTSGGETQYF.

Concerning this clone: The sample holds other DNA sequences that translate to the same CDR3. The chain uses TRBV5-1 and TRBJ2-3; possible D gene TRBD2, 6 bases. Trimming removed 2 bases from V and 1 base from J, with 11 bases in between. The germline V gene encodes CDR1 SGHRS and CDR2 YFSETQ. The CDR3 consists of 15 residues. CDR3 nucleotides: TGCGCCAGCAGCTTCCCAGCGGGCGGCACAGATACGCAGTATTTT. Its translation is CASSFPAGGTDTQYF.

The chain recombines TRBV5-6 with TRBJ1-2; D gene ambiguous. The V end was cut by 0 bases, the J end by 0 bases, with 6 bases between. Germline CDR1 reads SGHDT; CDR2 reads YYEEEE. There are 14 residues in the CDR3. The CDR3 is CASSLAGANYGYTF. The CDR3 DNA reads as TGTGCCAGCAGCTTGGCTGGAGCTAACTATGGCTACACCTTC.

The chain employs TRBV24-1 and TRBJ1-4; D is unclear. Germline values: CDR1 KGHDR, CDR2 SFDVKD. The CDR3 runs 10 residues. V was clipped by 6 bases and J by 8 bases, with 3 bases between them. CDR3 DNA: TGTGCCACCAGTCGGGAAAAACTGTTTTTT. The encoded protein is CATSREKLFF.

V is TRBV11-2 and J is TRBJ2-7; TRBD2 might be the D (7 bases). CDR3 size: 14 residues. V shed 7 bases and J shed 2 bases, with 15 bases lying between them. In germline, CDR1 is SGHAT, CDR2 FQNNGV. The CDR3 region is CASTVTGRAYEQYF. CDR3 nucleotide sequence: TGTGCCAGCACCGTAACAGGGAGGGCCTACGAGCAGTACTTC. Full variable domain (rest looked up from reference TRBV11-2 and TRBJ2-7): EAGVAQSPRYKIIEKRQSVAFWCNPISGHATLYWYQQILGQGPKLLIQFQNNGVVDDSQLPKDRFSAERLKGVDSTLKIQPAKLEDSAVYLCASTVTGRAYEQYFGPGTRLTVT.

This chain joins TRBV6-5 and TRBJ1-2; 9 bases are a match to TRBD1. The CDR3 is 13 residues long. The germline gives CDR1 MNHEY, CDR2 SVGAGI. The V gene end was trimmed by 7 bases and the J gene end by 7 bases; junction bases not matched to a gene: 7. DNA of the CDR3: TGTGCCAGCACTGGGACAGGGTACAGTGGCTACACCTTC. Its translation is CASTGTGYSGYTF.

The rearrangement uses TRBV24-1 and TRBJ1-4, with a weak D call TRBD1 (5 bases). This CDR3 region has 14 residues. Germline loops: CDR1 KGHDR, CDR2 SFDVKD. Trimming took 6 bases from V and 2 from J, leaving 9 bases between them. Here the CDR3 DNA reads TGTGCCACCAGTCGCGGGGGGACTAATGAAAAACTGTTTTTT. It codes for CATSRGGTNEKLFF.

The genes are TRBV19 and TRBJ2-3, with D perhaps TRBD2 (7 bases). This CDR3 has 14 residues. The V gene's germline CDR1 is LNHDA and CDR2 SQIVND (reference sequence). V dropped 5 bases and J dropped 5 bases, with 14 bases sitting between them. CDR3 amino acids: CASSLGGRRDTQYF. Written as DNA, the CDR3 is TGTGCCAGTAGTCTGGGGGGGCGGAGAGATACGCAGTATTTT.

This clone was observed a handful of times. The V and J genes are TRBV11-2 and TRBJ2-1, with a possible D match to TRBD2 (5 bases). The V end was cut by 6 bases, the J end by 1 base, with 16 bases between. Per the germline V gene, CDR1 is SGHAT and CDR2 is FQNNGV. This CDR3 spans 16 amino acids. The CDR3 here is CASRVGAAASYNEQFF. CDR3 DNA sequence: TGTGCCAGCAGGGTGGGAGCGGCAGCTTCCTACAATGAGCAGTTCTTC.

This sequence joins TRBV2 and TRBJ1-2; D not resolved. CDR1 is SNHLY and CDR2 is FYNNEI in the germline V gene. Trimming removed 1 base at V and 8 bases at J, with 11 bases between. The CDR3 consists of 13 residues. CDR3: CASSEGAYGGYTF. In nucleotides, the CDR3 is TGTGCCAGCAGTGAAGGGGCGTATGGCGGCTACACCTTC.

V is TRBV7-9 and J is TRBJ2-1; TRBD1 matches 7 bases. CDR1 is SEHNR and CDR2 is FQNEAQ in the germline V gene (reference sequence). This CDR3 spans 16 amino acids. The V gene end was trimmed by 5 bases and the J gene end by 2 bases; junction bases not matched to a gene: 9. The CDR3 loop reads CASSRGGADPYNEQFF. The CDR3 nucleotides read TGTGCCAGCAGCCGAGGGGGCGCGGACCCCTACAATGAGCAGTTCTTC. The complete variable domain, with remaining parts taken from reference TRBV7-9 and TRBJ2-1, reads DTGVSQNPRHKITKRGQNVTFRCDPISEHNRLYWYRQTLGQGPEFLTYFQNEAQLEKSRLLSDRFSAERPKGSFSTLEIQRTEQGDSAMYLCASSRGGADPYNEQFFGPGTRLTVL.

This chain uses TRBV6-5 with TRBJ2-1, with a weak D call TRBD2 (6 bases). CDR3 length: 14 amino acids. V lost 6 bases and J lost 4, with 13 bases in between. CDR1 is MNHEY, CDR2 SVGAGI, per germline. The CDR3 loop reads CASRSGPAYNEQFF. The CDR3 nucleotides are TGTGCCAGCAGGAGCGGGCCAGCTTACAATGAGCAGTTCTTC.

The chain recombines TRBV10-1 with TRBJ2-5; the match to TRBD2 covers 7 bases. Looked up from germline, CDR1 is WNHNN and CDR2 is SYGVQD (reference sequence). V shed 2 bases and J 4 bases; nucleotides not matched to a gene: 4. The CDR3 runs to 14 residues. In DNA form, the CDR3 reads TGCGCCAGCAGTGAGGGTGGCGGGAGAGAGACCCAGTACTTC. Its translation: CASSEGGGRETQYF.

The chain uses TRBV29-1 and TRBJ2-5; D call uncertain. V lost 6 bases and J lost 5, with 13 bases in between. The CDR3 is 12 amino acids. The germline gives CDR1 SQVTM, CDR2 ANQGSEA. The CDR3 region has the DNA TGCAGCGTCGGAACAGATGGGGAGACCCAGTACTTC. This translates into CSVGTDGETQYF.

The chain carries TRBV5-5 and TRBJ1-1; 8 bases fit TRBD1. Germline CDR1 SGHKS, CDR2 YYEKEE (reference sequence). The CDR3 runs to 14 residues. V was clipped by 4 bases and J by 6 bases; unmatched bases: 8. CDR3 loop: CASSGHQGASEAFF. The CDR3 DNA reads TGTGCCAGCAGCGGCCATCAGGGGGCCTCTGAAGCTTTCTTT.

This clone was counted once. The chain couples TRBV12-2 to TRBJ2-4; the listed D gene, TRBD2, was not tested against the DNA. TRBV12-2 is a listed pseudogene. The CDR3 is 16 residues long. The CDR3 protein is CASRSGESIAKNIQYF. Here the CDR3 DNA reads TGTGCAAGTCGCTCGGGTGAGTCTATAGCCAAAAACATTCAGTACTTC.

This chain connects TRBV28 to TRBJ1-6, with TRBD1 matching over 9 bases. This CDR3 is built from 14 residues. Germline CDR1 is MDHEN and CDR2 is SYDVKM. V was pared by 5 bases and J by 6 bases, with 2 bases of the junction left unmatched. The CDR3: CASSGTGSNSPLHF. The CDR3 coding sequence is TGTGCCAGCAGTGGGACAGGGAGTAATTCACCCCTCCACTTT.